Each of the 17 T cell receptor beta chains below was sequenced from the same sample in a study of blood T cell repertoires in COVID-19. Clones were sequenced by immunoSEQ multiplex PCR, and TCRdb holds only the in-frame ones, with some missing. The sample yields some 22,000 clones, nearly 90% seen once. Sequencing used peripheral blood. These receptors were collected from a human donor with active COVID-19. The donor label of this sample is uncertain.

The chain is built from TRBV7-2 and TRBJ2-2, with 13 bases fitting TRBD2. V lost 5 bases and J lost 4; bases outside the gene matches: 7. The germline gives CDR1 SGHTA, CDR2 FQGNSA. The CDR3 runs to 17 residues. The CDR3 DNA reads TGTGCCAGCAGCCGGACTAGCGGGGGCCCGGGCACCGGGGAGCTGTTTTTT. This gives the protein CASSRTSGGPGTGELFF.

The chain combines TRBV5-1 with TRBJ2-7; D gene uncertain. V was cut by 1 base and J by 3 bases, with 8 bases left in between. The CDR3 runs 13 residues. Germline-derived CDR1 and CDR2 are SGHRS and YFSETQ. CDR3 bases: TGCGCCAGCAGCTTGCGGGTAGGCTACGAGCAGTACTTC. It encodes CASSLRVGYEQYF. Variable domain in full (rest from reference TRBV5-1 and TRBJ2-7): KAGVTQTPRYLIKTRGQQVTLSCSPISGHRSVSWYQQTPGQGLQFLFEYFSETQRNKGNFPGRFSGRQFSNSRSEMNVSTLELGDSALYLCASSLRVGYEQYFGPGTRLTVT.

V gene TRBV10-3 combines with J gene TRBJ1-2, with TRBD1 matching 8 bases. V shed 6 bases and J 6 bases; nucleotides not matched to a gene: 9. The V gene's germline CDR1 is ENHRY and CDR2 SYGVKD. The CDR3 has 14 amino acids. CDR3 in amino acids: CAIRRTGSEDGYTF. CDR3 sequence (DNA): TGTGCCATCAGGAGGACAGGGTCAGAGGATGGCTACACCTTC.

The rearrangement links TRBV28 to TRBJ2-7; D ambiguous. V lost 3 bases, J lost 6 bases, and 6 bases lay in between. Germline-derived CDR1 and CDR2 are MDHEN and SYDVKM. The CDR3 is made up of 11 amino acids. The CDR3 bases are TGTGCCAGCAGTTTCCAGGCCGAGCAGTACTTC. Translating it yields CASSFQAEQYF.

The chain employs TRBV6-2 or TRBV6-3 and TRBJ2-2; TRBD1 matches at 8 bases. V trimming: 4 bases; J trimming: 6 bases; junction bases outside the gene matches: 7. Germline V CDR1 and CDR2: MNHEY, SVGEGT. The CDR3 is made up of 15 amino acids. The DNA for the CDR3 is TGTGCCAGCAGTTCCAGGGGGCGTGGGTCCGGGGAGCTGTTTTTT. The encoded protein is CASSSRGRGSGELFF.

This clone appeared a single time. The chain uses TRBV11-2 and TRBJ1-4, with D maybe TRBD1 (6 bases). Trimming stripped 3 bases from V and 8 bases from J, with 16 bases between. The CDR3 is 15 residues long. From germline, CDR1 is SGHAT and CDR2 FQNNGV. In DNA, the CDR3 is TGTGCCAGCAGCTTTACGGGGGGCGTATACGAAAAACTGTTTTTT. Protein sequence: CASSFTGGVYEKLFF. Filled out from reference TRBV11-2 and TRBJ1-4, the complete variable domain reads EAGVAQSPRYKIIEKRQSVAFWCNPISGHATLYWYQQILGQGPKLLIQFQNNGVVDDSQLPKDRFSAERLKGVDSTLKIQPAKLEDSAVYLCASSFTGGVYEKLFFGSGTQLSVL.

The V call is TRBV5-8, the J call TRBJ2-7; no clear D. The CDR3 spans 13 residues. V lost 0 bases and J 1 base, leaving 5 bases between the germline ends. Germline CDR1 SGHTS, CDR2 YDEGEE. The CDR3 nucleotides are TGTGCCAGCAGCTTGGAAGCTTCCTACGAGCAGTACTTC. This sequence encodes CASSLEASYEQYF.

In its sample, this clone was seen a few times. V and J are TRBV9 and TRBJ2-5; 13 bases are shared with TRBD2. The CDR3 runs to 17 residues. The germline CDR1 and CDR2 sequences are SGDLS and YYNGEE. Trimming removed 3 bases from V and 1 base from J; junction bases left unmatched: 6. CDR3 region: CASSGGLAGPRQETQYF. CDR3 in DNA: TGTGCCAGCAGCGGGGGACTAGCGGGGCCGCGCCAAGAGACCCAGTACTTC.

CDR3 loop: CATRMLQGGQFF. The CDR3 DNA reads TGTGCCACCCGGATGCTTCAAGGCGGGCAGTTCTTC. The gene calls are TRBV10-3 and TRBJ2-1; D remains unclear. This CDR3 is built from 12 residues. Trimming removed 10 bases at V and 12 bases at J, with 19 bases between. CDR1 ENHRY and CDR2 SYGVKD come from the germline V gene.

Points on this clone: Mismatch with germline at one junction end may stem from a read error. CDR3 coding DNA: TGTGCCAGCAGTCAAGGTTGGGCTAGCGGGAGTTTGGAGACCCAGTACTTC. Its translation: CASSQGWASGSLETQYF. This chain links TRBV14 with TRBJ2-5, with TRBD2 matching over 10 bases. The CDR3 sequence is 17 residues long. Germline V gives CDR1 SGHDN, CDR2 FVKESK.

The chain couples TRBV9 to TRBJ1-1; 7 nucleotides agree with TRBD1. CDR3 length: 15 amino acids. Unmatched junction bases numbered 6, after V lost 4 bases and J lost 0 bases. The germline V gene has CDR1 SGDLS and CDR2 YYNGEE. Here the CDR3 DNA reads TGTGCCAGCAGCCCTAACGACAGGGTGAACACTGAAGCTTTCTTT. As protein: CASSPNDRVNTEAFF.

The V and J genes are TRBV5-1 and TRBJ2-5, with TRBD2 matching over 9 bases. The CDR3 is 16 amino acids. V trimming: 0 bases; J trimming: 1 base; junction bases outside the gene matches: 4. From germline, CDR1 is SGHRS and CDR2 YFSETQ. The CDR3 loop reads CASSLARGGGQETQYF. DNA of the CDR3: TGCGCCAGCAGCTTGGCGCGCGGGGGGGGCCAAGAGACCCAGTACTTC.

This chain uses TRBV19 with TRBJ1-2, with TRBD1 matching over 10 bases. Germline V gives CDR1 LNHDA, CDR2 SQIVND (reference sequence). V shed 3 bases, J shed 7 bases, and the junction held 5 bases outside the gene matches. The CDR3 runs 14 residues. The CDR3 nucleotides read TGTGCCAGTAGTATTGAGACAGGGGGCGCTGGCTACACCTTC. It encodes CASSIETGGAGYTF.

In its sample, this clone was seen a few times. This sequence joins TRBV24-1 and TRBJ2-2, with 8 bases identical to TRBD1. The CDR3 runs 17 residues. The germline V gene has CDR1 KGHDR and CDR2 SFDVKD. The V and J ends lost 5 bases and 1 base, in that order; junction bases with no gene match: 8. The CDR3 spells CATSGIDGQGNTGELFF. The CDR3 nucleotides are TGTGCCACCAGTGGGATTGATGGACAGGGGAACACCGGGGAGCTGTTTTTT.

This clone came up a few times. The chain combines TRBV18 with TRBJ1-3; TRBD1 agrees at 9 bases. Germline V CDR1 and CDR2: KGHSH, LQKENI. The CDR3 extends over 15 amino acids. V was pared by 6 bases and J by 3 bases, with 6 bases of the junction left unmatched. Here the CDR3 DNA reads TGTGCCAGCTCTCCCGGGACAGGGTTTGGAAACACCATATATTTT. Residues: CASSPGTGFGNTIYF.

The chain employs TRBV7-4 and TRBJ2-5, with 10 bases fitting TRBD2. V lost 5 bases, J lost 4 bases, and 10 bases stayed unmatched. Germline V gene lookup returns CDR1 SGHVT and CDR2 SQSDAQ. This CDR3 spans 16 amino acids. CDR3 loop: CASSPGTSAGTETQYF. Here the CDR3 DNA reads TGTGCCAGCAGCCCAGGGACTAGCGCGGGTACAGAGACCCAGTACTTC.

The chain combines TRBV5-8 with TRBJ2-1, with 11 positions matching TRBD2. The ends lost 4 bases at V and 3 bases at J; junction bases unmatched: 3. CDR1 is SGHTS, CDR2 YDEGEE, per germline. CDR3 length: 15 residues. This chain's CDR3 is CASSRTSGSYNEQFF. The DNA for the CDR3 is TGTGCCAGCAGCCGTACTAGCGGGAGCTACAATGAGCAGTTCTTC. Full variable domain (outside the CDR3, taken from reference TRBV5-8 and TRBJ2-1): EAGVTQSPTHLIKTRGQQATLRCSPISGHTSVYWYQQALGLGLQFLLWYDEGEERNRGNFPPRFSGRQFPNYSSELNVNALELEDSALYLCASSRTSGSYNEQFFGPGTRLTVL.